The 29 T cell receptor beta chains presented below share a single source sample, sequenced in a study of blood T cell repertoires in COVID-19. This table comes from immunoSEQ multiplex PCR, and its TCRdb copy is limited to in-frame clones, with some not included. The sample records about 250,000 clones, 88% being singletons. Sequencing used peripheral blood. All receptors come from a woman aged 40 to 49 who had recovered from COVID-19.

The chain is built from TRBV5-8 and TRBJ2-6; TRBD1 aligns across 9 bases. The CDR3 runs to 18 residues. V shed 0 bases, J shed 3 bases, and the junction held 7 bases outside the gene matches. CDR1 is SGHTS, CDR2 YDEGEE, per germline. CDR3 sequence: CASSLAGQGVGGANVLTF. DNA for the CDR3: TGTGCCAGCAGCTTGGCGGGACAGGGTGTTGGTGGGGCCAACGTCCTGACTTTC.

CDR3 amino acids: CASSQTGGHEQYF. CDR3 nucleotide sequence: TGTGCCAGCAGCCAGACAGGGGGCCACGAGCAGTACTTC. The gene calls are TRBV3-1 (or the pseudogene TRBV3-2) and TRBJ2-7, with 10 positions matching TRBD1. The CDR3 covers 13 residues. The J segment lost 5 bases and the V segment lost 3 bases, leaving 1 base of the junction unmatched. From germline, CDR1 is LGHDT and CDR2 YNNKEL (reference sequence).

This chain joins TRBV7-9 and TRBJ2-3, with 7 bases that match TRBD2. This CDR3 is built from 15 residues. Germline CDR1 reads SEHNR; CDR2 reads FQNEAQ (reference sequence). Germline trimming cut 8 bases from V and 3 bases from J; bases unmatched to any gene: 11. The CDR3 DNA sequence: TGTGCCAGCCGGGCCGTTCTAGCGGCAACAGATACGCAGTATTTT. As protein: CASRAVLAATDTQYF.

The gene calls are TRBV19 and TRBJ1-3, with D hard to call. The germline V and J ends were trimmed by 5 bases and 3 bases, with 5 bases remaining between them. The CDR3 is made up of 12 amino acids. Germline values: CDR1 LNHDA, CDR2 SQIVND (reference sequence). CDR3 region: CASSLNGNTIYF. The CDR3 bases are TGTGCCAGTAGTCTAAATGGAAACACCATATATTTT.

V gene TRBV6-2 or TRBV6-3 combines with J gene TRBJ2-1, with TRBD2 identical over 9 bases. CDR1 is MNHEY, CDR2 SVGEGT, per germline. The CDR3 is made up of 14 amino acids. Trimming cost V 10 bases and J 3 bases; bases outside gene matches: 7. The CDR3 loop is CAISGRSYYNEQFF. As DNA, the CDR3 is TGTGCCATCAGCGGGAGGTCATACTACAATGAGCAGTTCTTC.

The V gene is TRBV27, the J gene TRBJ2-3; no definite D call. V lost 0 bases and J lost 10, with 11 bases in between. In germline, CDR1 is MNHEY, CDR2 SMNVEV (reference sequence). This CDR3 is built from 13 residues. The CDR3 nucleotides read TGTGCCAGCAGTTTATCGCTACGAGGTCCGCAGTATTTT. Translation: CASSLSLRGPQYF.

The rearrangement joins TRBV30 to TRBJ1-2; 12 bases match TRBD1. The J segment lost 8 bases and the V segment lost 3 bases, leaving 4 bases of the junction unmatched. The germline CDR1 and CDR2 sequences are GTSNPN and SVGIG (reference sequence). The CDR3 runs 13 residues. The CDR3 coding sequence is TGTGCCTGGAGGGGACAGGGGGCGGGGGGCTACACCTTC. This gives the protein CAWRGQGAGGYTF.

This clone turned up a few times. The CDR3 spells CASSQGQGAASVRGYTF. CDR3 nucleotide sequence: TGTGCCAGCAGCCAGGGACAGGGGGCGGCTTCTGTCCGCGGCTACACCTTC. This sequence joins TRBV7-2 and TRBJ1-2, with 12 nucleotides matching TRBD1. With 5 bases clipped from V and 8 bases from J, the junction kept 15 bases outside the gene matches. CDR1 is SGHTA and CDR2 is FQGNSA in the germline V gene. This CDR3 has 17 amino acids.

The chain carries TRBV4-3 and TRBJ1-1; D remains unclear. The germline CDR1 and CDR2 sequences are LGHNA and YSLEER. Trimming cost V 1 base and J 11 bases, with 14 bases left between them. The CDR3 sequence is 13 residues long. The CDR3 region has the DNA TGCGCCAGCAGCCAAGGTCGCCGGGGTGCGGCTTTCTTT. As protein: CASSQGRRGAAFF.

The J gene is TRBJ2-7, the V gene TRBV6-5; D remains ambiguous. Trimming removed 0 bases from V and 0 bases from J, with 9 bases in between. CDR1 and CDR2 from the germline V gene are MNHEY and SVGAGI. The CDR3 is 15 residues long. CDR3 sequence reads: CASSYSNDTSYEQYV. CDR3 sequence (DNA): TGTGCCAGCAGTTACTCGAACGACACCTCCTACGAGCAGTACGTC.

The chain links TRBV27 to TRBJ1-2, with 8 nucleotides matching TRBD1. The CDR3 is 13 residues long. CDR1 MNHEY and CDR2 SMNVEV come from the germline V gene (reference sequence). J gave up 8 bases and V 3 bases, and 5 bases lay outside the gene matches. CDR3 loop: CASSFRTGQGYTF. The CDR3 region has the DNA TGTGCCAGCAGTTTTCGGACAGGGCAGGGCTACACCTTC.

The chain carries TRBV3-1 (or the pseudogene TRBV3-2) and TRBJ1-1; 7 bases are a match to TRBD1. The CDR3 spans 13 residues. Unmatched junction bases numbered 7, after V lost 3 bases and J lost 9 bases. Per germline, CDR1 LGHDT and CDR2 YNNKEL (reference sequence). CDR3 DNA sequence: TGTGCCAGCAGCCACGGGGACAGACCTAAAGCTTTCTTT. It is translated as CASSHGDRPKAFF.

J is TRBJ1-2 and V is TRBV30; tentative D call: TRBD1 (6 bases). Trimming stripped 0 bases from V and 4 bases from J, with 12 bases between. The CDR3 covers 14 residues. Germline V gene data show CDR1 as GTSNPN and CDR2 as SVGIG (reference sequence). CDR3 nucleotide sequence: TGTGCCTGGAGTGTACCGGGGGGGGCCTATGGCTACACCTTC. Amino acid sequence: CAWSVPGGAYGYTF.

The rearrangement links TRBV14 to TRBJ2-7, with D possibly TRBD1 on 6 matching bases. V lost 2 bases, J lost 6 bases, and 17 bases lay in between. Germline CDR1 is SGHDN and CDR2 is FVKESK. The CDR3 is 15 amino acids. CDR3 bases: TGTGCCAGCAGCCAAAGGCGTGCCAGGGGTGGCGAGCAGTACTTC. This encodes CASSQRRARGGEQYF.

The genes are TRBV25-1 and TRBJ1-4; D gene uncertain. The CDR3 consists of 16 residues. The germline V and J ends were trimmed by 2 bases and 0 bases, with 10 bases remaining between them. Germline V gene data show CDR1 as MGHDK and CDR2 as SYGVNS. The CDR3 DNA reads TGTGCCAGCAGTGAAGGGTCGGGGACAACTAATGAAAAACTGTTTTTT. Amino acid sequence: CASSEGSGTTNEKLFF.

The chain combines TRBV3-1 (or the pseudogene TRBV3-2) with TRBJ2-7; 10 bases line up with TRBD2. Germline CDR1 is LGHDT and CDR2 is YNNKEL (reference sequence). This CDR3 comprises 14 residues. Trimming at V came to 4 bases and at J to 2 bases, leaving 2 bases not matched to a gene. The CDR3, as DNA: TGTGCCAGCAGCCCTAGCGGGAGAACCTACGAGCAGTACTTC. This sequence encodes CASSPSGRTYEQYF.

This clone has only a few counts. J is TRBJ1-1 and V is TRBV19; a possible D gene is TRBD1 (5 bases). This CDR3 has 13 amino acids. Germline loops: CDR1 LNHDA, CDR2 SQIVND (reference sequence). Deletions cut 5 bases from V and 5 bases from J, with 12 bases between. The DNA for the CDR3 is TGTGCCAGTAGTTGGTCCGGGGGGACTGAAGCTTTCTTT. Encoded protein: CASSWSGGTEAFF.

This chain links TRBV2 with TRBJ2-5, with a possible D match to TRBD2 (5 bases). CDR3 length: 13 amino acids. V was trimmed by 7 bases and J by 2 bases, leaving 11 bases between them. The germline CDR1 and CDR2 sequences are SNHLY and FYNNEI. The CDR3 protein is CASNGWEQETQYF. CDR3 bases: TGTGCCAGCAACGGGTGGGAGCAAGAGACCCAGTACTTC.

The table lists this clone with a few counts. The chain uses TRBV5-4 and TRBJ2-3, with 10 bases matching TRBD2. V dropped 0 bases and J dropped 0; count of bases not matched to a gene: 10. Germline lookup yields CDR1 SGHNT and CDR2 YYREEE (reference sequence). The CDR3 runs to 19 residues. In nucleotides, the CDR3 is TGTGCCAGCAGCTTGGCGGGGCTAGCGGGAGCCCTTAGCACAGATACGCAGTATTTT. Encoded protein: CASSLAGLAGALSTDTQYF.

The chain combines TRBV6-6 with TRBJ1-1; 9 bases are shared with TRBD1. J gave up 7 bases and V 4 bases, and 4 bases lay outside the gene matches. From germline, CDR1 is MNHNY and CDR2 SVGAGI (reference sequence). The CDR3 contains 13 residues. The DNA of the CDR3 is TGTGCCAGCAGTTTCGGGACAGGGTTTGAAGCTTTCTTT. Protein: CASSFGTGFEAFF.

The chain joins TRBV7-3 to TRBJ2-1; 7 bases are shared with TRBD1. V was clipped by 4 bases and J by 10 bases; unmatched bases: 10. The CDR3 has 14 amino acids. Germline values: CDR1 SGHTA, CDR2 FQGTGA. The CDR3 sequence: CASSSRQGTREQFF. As DNA, the CDR3 is TGTGCCAGCAGCTCGCGACAGGGTACGAGGGAGCAGTTCTTC.

This clone appeared a single time. The chain joins TRBV5-6 to TRBJ1-4; TRBD1 is a possible D gene (5 bases). In germline, CDR1 is SGHDT, CDR2 YYEEEE. This CDR3 spans 15 amino acids. The V end was cut by 1 base, the J end by 6 bases, with 13 bases between. CDR3 loop: CASSLSWGGDEKLFF. The CDR3 DNA sequence: TGTGCCAGCAGCTTGTCTTGGGGGGGAGATGAAAAACTGTTTTTT.

In regard to this clone: Other DNA sequences in the same sample also yield this CDR3. This rearrangement joins TRBV9 to TRBJ2-1; unclear D gene. This CDR3 has 11 residues. Germline values: CDR1 SGDLS, CDR2 YYNGEE. V gave up 0 bases and J gave up 8 bases, with 3 bases separating them. The CDR3 coding sequence is TGTGCCAGCAGCGTAGCAGATGAGCAGTTCTTC. It yields the protein CASSVADEQFF.

V gene TRBV6-5 combines with J gene TRBJ1-6; tentative D call: TRBD1 (6 bases). CDR1 is MNHEY, CDR2 SVGAGI, per germline. The V end was cut by 0 bases, the J end by 7 bases, with 10 bases between. CDR3 length: 15 residues. The CDR3 loop is CASSYSGTLNSPLHF. The CDR3 DNA follows: TGTGCCAGCAGTTACTCTGGGACACTCAATTCACCCCTCCACTTT.

This sequence joins TRBV7-3 and TRBJ2-5; D might be TRBD1 (5 bases). Trimming stripped 5 bases from V and 5 bases from J, with 6 bases between. The CDR3 has 11 amino acids. CDR1 SGHTA and CDR2 FQGTGA come from the germline V gene. The CDR3: CASSAGETQYF. The CDR3 coding sequence is TGTGCCAGCAGCGCAGGGGAGACCCAGTACTTC.

The CDR3 nucleotides are TGTGCCAGTAGCCCCCCAGGGGAGGGGTACGAGCAGTACGTC. This gives the protein CASSPPGEGYEQYV. The chain carries TRBV19 and TRBJ2-7, with D possibly matching TRBD2 (7 bases). This CDR3 spans 14 amino acids. Trimming removed 6 bases at V and 4 bases at J, with 16 bases between. The germline gives CDR1 LNHDA, CDR2 SQIVND (reference sequence).

This clone came up a few times. J is TRBJ1-2 and V is TRBV29-1; no clear D. This CDR3 comprises 14 residues. CDR1 and CDR2 (germline): SQVTM, ANQGSEA. Trimming removed 5 bases at V and 0 bases at J, with 13 bases between. The CDR3 nucleotides read TGCAGCGTTCGGGAAAACCGTCCTAACTATGGCTACACCTTC. Protein sequence: CSVRENRPNYGYTF.

The sample holds a few counts of this clone. The V and J genes are TRBV15 and TRBJ2-3; 12 nucleotides align to TRBD2. With V trimmed by 1 base and J by 4 bases, 6 bases remained unmatched. CDR1 and CDR2 from the germline V gene are LNHNV and YYDKDF (reference sequence). CDR3 length: 17 amino acids. This CDR3 is CATSRGPSGRGADTQYF. DNA of the CDR3: TGTGCCACCAGCAGAGGGCCTAGCGGGAGGGGGGCAGATACGCAGTATTTT.

This sequence joins TRBV9 and TRBJ2-2, with TRBD2 matching 14 bases. The CDR3 is made up of 17 amino acids. Trimming cost V 0 bases and J 4 bases; bases outside gene matches: 2. Per the germline V gene, CDR1 is SGDLS and CDR2 is YYNGEE. The CDR3 region has the DNA TGTGCCAGCAGCGTAGCGACTAGCGGGAGGGTCACCGGGGAGCTGTTTTTT. It codes for CASSVATSGRVTGELFF.